The rows below give T cell receptor beta chains drawn from one sample of a study of beta chain features in type 1 diabetes. Using immunoSEQ multiplex PCR, the repertoire was profiled, and TCRdb retains in-frame clones only, with some absent. Here the sample spans about half a million clones, roughly 30% being singletons. The sample taken for sequencing was naive CD4+ T cells from blood. The receptor set was obtained from a man younger than 30 in good health. CDR3s include the opening cysteine and the closing phenylalanine or tryptophan. Fields, in order: D gene, V gene, CDR3 length, clone size, J gene, CDR3 protein, CDR3 DNA. D genes are given only for firm matches. Clone size is stated in some rows and not others, as once, few, many or a class when expanded.

D: NA
V: TRBV28
length: 12
size: NA
J: TRBJ2-7
CDR3: CASSRQGRGAYF
DNA: TGTGCCAGCAGCCGCCAAGGACGCGGCGCGTACTTC

D: TRBD1
V: TRBV29-1
length: 13
size: NA
J: TRBJ1-1
CDR3: CSVESQGGPEAFF
DNA: TGCAGCGTTGAATCGCAGGGGGGTCCTGAAGCTTTCTTT

D: TRBD1
V: TRBV7-2
length: 14
size: NA
J: TRBJ2-5
CDR3: CASSRGQGQETQYF
DNA: TGTGCCAGCAGCCGAGGACAGGGCCAAGAGACCCAGTACTTC

D: NA
V: TRBV4-3
length: 16
size: NA
J: TRBJ2-1
CDR3: CASSPRSRLRANEQFF
DNA: TGCGCCAGCAGCCCAAGGAGCCGCCTGCGAGCGAATGAGCAGTTCTTC

D: NA
V: TRBV29-1
length: 13
size: NA
J: TRBJ1-1
CDR3: CSVERGFDTEAFF
DNA: TGCAGCGTTGAACGAGGGTTCGACACTGAAGCTTTCTTT

D: NA
V: TRBV28
length: 14
size: NA
J: TRBJ2-7
CDR3: CASSDARRTYEQYF
DNA: TGTGCCAGCAGTGACGCCAGGAGAACCTACGAGCAGTACTTC

D: TRBD1
V: TRBV2
length: 12
size: NA
J: TRBJ1-1
CDR3: CASSLDRVGAFF
DNA: TGTGCCAGCAGTCTGGACAGGGTAGGAGCTTTCTTT

D: NA
V: TRBV25-1
length: 11
size: NA
J: TRBJ2-4
CDR3: CASKDLNIQYF
DNA: TGTGCCTCTAAGGACTTAAACATTCAGTACTTC

D: NA
V: TRBV30
length: 11
size: once
J: TRBJ2-7
CDR3: CAWSSTYEQYF
DNA: TGTGCCTGGAGTTCAACTTACGAGCAGTACTTC

D: NA
V: TRBV4-1
length: 13
size: NA
J: TRBJ2-7
CDR3: CASSQVGVYEQYF
DNA: TGCGCCAGCAGCCAAGTCGGGGTTTACGAGCAGTACTTC

D: NA
V: TRBV4-1
length: 15
size: NA
J: TRBJ2-3
CDR3: CASSQVWTQTDTQYF
DNA: TGCGCCAGCAGCCAAGTGTGGACTCAGACAGATACGCAGTATTTT

D: TRBD2
V: TRBV18
length: 17
size: few
J: TRBJ2-1
CDR3: CASQGLADTGSYNEQFF
DNA: TGTGCCAGTCAAGGACTAGCGGATACCGGCTCCTACAATGAGCAGTTCTTC

D: TRBD1
V: TRBV7-2
length: 14
size: NA
J: TRBJ2-7
CDR3: CASSQGTGQGEQYF
DNA: TGTGCCAGCAGCCAGGGGACAGGGCAGGGCGAGCAGTACTTC

D: TRBD2
V: TRBV29-1
length: 14
size: NA
J: TRBJ2-3
CDR3: CSVEGGRGADTQYF
DNA: TGCAGCGTTGAAGGAGGGAGGGGCGCAGATACGCAGTATTTT

D: NA
V: TRBV30
length: 14
size: NA
J: TRBJ1-1
CDR3: CAWSVRGAWTEAFF
DNA: TGTGCCTGGAGTGTAAGGGGGGCTTGGACTGAAGCTTTCTTT

D: NA
V: TRBV5-1
length: 14
size: NA
J: TRBJ2-1
CDR3: CASSSDSPVREQFF
DNA: TGCGCCAGCAGCTCGGACTCCCCTGTACGTGAGCAGTTCTTC

D: TRBD2
V: TRBV7-3
length: 18
size: NA
J: TRBJ2-3
CDR3: CASSPLGGVTGTRDTQYF
DNA: TGTGCCAGCAGCCCCCTGGGGGGTGTTACCGGGACTAGAGATACGCAGTATTTT

D: NA
V: TRBV9
length: 12
size: few
J: TRBJ2-3
CDR3: CASSVNTDTQYF
DNA: TGTGCCAGCAGCGTGAACACAGATACGCAGTATTTT

D: TRBD2
V: TRBV15
length: 17
size: NA
J: TRBJ2-1
CDR3: CATSRVGWTSGYNEQFF
DNA: TGTGCCACCAGCAGAGTTGGTTGGACTAGCGGGTACAATGAGCAGTTCTTC

D: NA
V: TRBV29-1
length: 13
size: NA
J: TRBJ2-1
CDR3: CSVVSGLSNEQFF
DNA: TGCAGCGTTGTCTCGGGTCTTTCGAATGAGCAGTTCTTC

D: NA
V: TRBV20-1
length: 11
size: NA
J: TRBJ2-7
CDR3: CSAGPGAEQYF
DNA: TGCAGTGCTGGCCCGGGGGCCGAGCAGTACTTC

D: TRBD2
V: TRBV20-1
length: 11
size: NA
J: TRBJ2-7
CDR3: CSATRAGEQYF
DNA: TGCAGTGCTACCCGAGCGGGGGAGCAGTACTTC

D: NA
V: TRBV30
length: 13
size: NA
J: TRBJ1-5
CDR3: CAWSVGQRQPQHF
DNA: TGTGCCTGGAGTGTGGGGCAAAGGCAGCCCCAGCATTTT

D: TRBD2
V: TRBV7-2
length: 14
size: NA
J: TRBJ2-5
CDR3: CASSLPGRDQAQYF
DNA: TGTGCCAGCAGCTTACCCGGGAGGGACCAGGCCCAGTACTTC

D: NA
V: TRBV6-1
length: 13
size: NA
J: TRBJ1-2
CDR3: CASSPEGYYGYTF
DNA: TGTGCCAGTTCGCCTGAGGGGTACTATGGCTACACCTTC

D: TRBD2
V: TRBV10-3
length: 15
size: few
J: TRBJ2-5
CDR3: CAISERSGTQETQYF
DNA: TGTGCCATCAGTGAGCGTAGCGGGACCCAAGAGACCCAGTACTTC

D: NA
V: TRBV5-4
length: 14
size: few
J: TRBJ2-5
CDR3: CASSLALEMGTQYF
DNA: TGTGCCAGCAGCTTAGCACTAGAGATGGGGACCCAGTACTTC

D: NA
V: TRBV7-9
length: 15
size: NA
J: TRBJ2-1
CDR3: CASSSGTPAYNEQFF
DNA: TGTGCCAGCAGCTCGGGGACACCGGCCTACAATGAGCAGTTCTTC

D: TRBD2
V: TRBV4-2
length: 17
size: NA
J: TRBJ2-1
CDR3: CASSQRGGGRAYNEQFF
DNA: TGTGCCAGCAGCCAGAGAGGTGGCGGGAGGGCCTACAATGAGCAGTTCTTC

D: NA
V: TRBV5-6
length: 16
size: NA
J: TRBJ2-1
CDR3: CASSRGTASSYNEQFF
DNA: TGTGCCAGCAGCCGGGGGACTGCGAGCTCCTACAATGAGCAGTTCTTC

D: TRBD1
V: TRBV5-1
length: 16
size: few
J: TRBJ2-7
CDR3: CASSSIMTGDPYEQYF
DNA: TGCGCCAGCAGCTCGATCATGACAGGGGATCCCTACGAGCAGTACTTC

D: NA
V: TRBV7-9
length: 16
size: few
J: TRBJ2-2
CDR3: CASSYLSTGNTGELFF
DNA: TGTGCCAGCAGCTACTTAAGCACAGGGAACACCGGGGAGCTGTTTTTT

D: NA
V: TRBV5-1
length: 15
size: NA
J: TRBJ1-2
CDR3: CASSLDVTAIYGYTF
DNA: TGCGCCAGCAGCTTGGATGTGACAGCCATCTATGGCTACACCTTC

D: NA
V: TRBV7-2
length: 15
size: NA
J: TRBJ2-7
CDR3: CASSLEAGRGNEQYF
DNA: TGTGCCAGCAGCTTAGAGGCAGGACGGGGGAACGAGCAGTACTTC

D: TRBD2
V: TRBV29-1
length: 14
size: NA
J: TRBJ2-3
CDR3: CSVEVGGGTDTQYF
DNA: TGCAGCGTTGAGGTGGGAGGGGGCACAGATACGCAGTATTTT

D: NA
V: TRBV19
length: 15
size: few
J: TRBJ2-1
CDR3: CASTTGETSYNEQFF
DNA: TGTGCCAGTACCACTGGGGAGACCTCCTACAATGAGCAGTTCTTC

D: NA
V: TRBV5-1
length: 16
size: NA
J: TRBJ2-2
CDR3: CASSPAGQRSTGELFF
DNA: TGCGCCAGCAGCCCCGCGGGACAACGAAGTACCGGGGAGCTGTTTTTT

D: NA
V: TRBV9
length: 13
size: few
J: TRBJ2-2
CDR3: CASSSRVTGELFF
DNA: TGTGCCAGCAGCTCCAGGGTTACCGGGGAGCTGTTTTTT

D: TRBD1
V: TRBV5-4
length: 13
size: NA
J: TRBJ2-1
CDR3: CASSPGQGNEQFF
DNA: TGTGCCAGCAGCCCCGGACAGGGCAATGAGCAGTTCTTC

D: TRBD2
V: TRBV14
length: 14
size: NA
J: TRBJ2-5
CDR3: CASSQDGGSVSQYF
DNA: TGTGCCAGCAGCCAAGATGGCGGGAGCGTGTCCCAGTACTTC

D: NA
V: TRBV23-1
length: 16
size: NA
J: TRBJ2-1
CDR3: CASSQSEGSSYNEQFF
DNA: TGCGCCAGCAGTCAATCGGAGGGGAGCTCCTACAATGAGCAGTTCTTC

D: NA
V: TRBV30
length: 13
size: few
J: TRBJ1-2
CDR3: CAWTEGRGYGYTF
DNA: TGTGCCTGGACGGAGGGAAGGGGCTATGGCTACACCTTC

D: NA
V: TRBV4-3
length: 15
size: few
J: TRBJ2-3
CDR3: CASSQTQGNTDTQYF
DNA: TGCGCCAGCAGCCAGACCCAAGGGAACACAGATACGCAGTATTTT

D: TRBD1
V: TRBV30
length: 12
size: few
J: TRBJ1-1
CDR3: CACGQGRTEAFF
DNA: TGTGCCTGTGGACAGGGGCGGACTGAAGCTTTCTTT

D: TRBD1
V: TRBV29-1
length: 16
size: few
J: TRBJ1-1
CDR3: CSVQGFRTGLNTEAFF
DNA: TGCAGCGTCCAAGGCTTCCGGACAGGGCTTAACACTGAAGCTTTCTTT

D: TRBD1
V: TRBV29-1
length: 12
size: NA
J: TRBJ1-2
CDR3: CSVGSGGYGYTF
DNA: TGCAGCGTTGGTTCAGGGGGCTATGGCTACACCTTC

D: NA
V: TRBV30
length: 13
size: NA
J: TRBJ2-5
CDR3: CAWSKWARETQYF
DNA: TGTGCCTGGAGTAAGTGGGCACGGGAGACCCAGTACTTC

D: NA
V: TRBV15
length: 14
size: NA
J: TRBJ2-1
CDR3: CATSRDALNNEQFF
DNA: TGTGCCACCAGCAGAGATGCACTTAACAATGAGCAGTTCTTC

D: TRBD2
V: TRBV30
length: 16
size: few
J: TRBJ2-5
CDR3: CAWSVRTSGTRVPQYF
DNA: TGTGCCTGGAGTGTACGGACTAGCGGGACAAGAGTCCCCCAGTACTTC

D: NA
V: TRBV10-3
length: 13
size: NA
J: TRBJ1-2
CDR3: CAIRVDRVYGYTF
DNA: TGTGCCATCAGGGTGGACAGAGTGTATGGCTACACCTTC

D: NA
V: TRBV30
length: 13
size: NA
J: TRBJ1-5
CDR3: CAWSFTGNQPQHF
DNA: TGTGCCTGGAGTTTCACAGGGAATCAGCCCCAGCATTTT

D: NA
V: TRBV30
length: 15
size: NA
J: TRBJ1-5
CDR3: CAWSVRGASNQPQHF
DNA: TGTGCCTGGAGTGTACGGGGGGCGAGCAATCAGCCCCAGCATTTT

D: NA
V: TRBV7-9
length: 11
size: few
J: TRBJ2-7
CDR3: CASSLEGTQYF
DNA: TGTGCCAGCAGCTTAGAGGGGACGCAGTACTTC

D: NA
V: TRBV29-1
length: 13
size: few
J: TRBJ2-3
CDR3: CSGLPSSTDTQYF
DNA: TGCAGCGGACTACCATCAAGCACAGATACGCAGTATTTT

D: NA
V: TRBV18
length: 13
size: NA
J: TRBJ2-3
CDR3: CASSPGGTDTQYF
DNA: TGTGCCAGCTCACCGGGCGGCACAGATACGCAGTATTTT

D: TRBD2
V: TRBV29-1
length: 14
size: few
J: TRBJ2-1
CDR3: CSGAMPGGPYEQFF
DNA: TGCAGCGGCGCGATGCCGGGAGGGCCCTATGAGCAGTTCTTC

D: TRBD1
V: TRBV30
length: 15
size: few
J: TRBJ1-5
CDR3: CAYGQGANGNQPQHF
DNA: TGTGCCTACGGACAGGGGGCGAATGGCAATCAGCCCCAGCATTTT

D: NA
V: TRBV9
length: 15
size: NA
J: TRBJ1-2
CDR3: CASSPREGLNYGYTF
DNA: TGTGCCAGCAGCCCTCGTGAAGGGCTAAACTATGGCTACACCTTC